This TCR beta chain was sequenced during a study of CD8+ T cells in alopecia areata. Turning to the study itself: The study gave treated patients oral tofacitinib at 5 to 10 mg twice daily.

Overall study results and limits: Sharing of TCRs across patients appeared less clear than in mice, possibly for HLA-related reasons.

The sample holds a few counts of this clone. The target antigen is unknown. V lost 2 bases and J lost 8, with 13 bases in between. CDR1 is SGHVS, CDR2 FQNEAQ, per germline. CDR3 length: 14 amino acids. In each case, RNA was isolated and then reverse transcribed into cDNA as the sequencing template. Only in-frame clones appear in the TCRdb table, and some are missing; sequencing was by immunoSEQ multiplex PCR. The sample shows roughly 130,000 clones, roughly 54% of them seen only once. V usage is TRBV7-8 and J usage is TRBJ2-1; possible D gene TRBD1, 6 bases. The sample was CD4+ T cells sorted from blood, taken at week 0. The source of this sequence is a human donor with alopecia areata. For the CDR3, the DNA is TGTGCCAGCAGCTTAACCCCAGGGGAGTATGAGCAGTTCTTC. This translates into CASSLTPGEYEQFF.